This T cell receptor beta chain was captured in a study of human T cells and chemical hapten exposure. Whole-study context: Patients, mostly women, had alopecia areata, alopecia totalis or alopecia universalis.

Regarding time point: patch test 3, about 24 weeks after DPC sensitization. Noted treatment: therapeutic diphenylcyclopropenone sensitization with weekly scalp DPC. Alopecia patients, 18 to 70 years old and DPC-suitable, served as donors. The authors extracted total RNA from unfractionated whole blood. The V end lost 8 bases, the J end lost 1 base, and 14 bases lay between the germline ends. This CDR3 region has 13 residues. Looked up from germline, CDR1 is SQVTM and CDR2 is ANQGSEA. Using its own MiXCR run on the RACE reads, TCRdb lists one record per CDR3 protein. The data show about 170,000 distinct CDR3 sequences, 28% seen once.

The chain uses TRBV29-1 and TRBJ1-1; TRBD1 is a possible D gene (5 bases). The sequenced sample was whole blood, obtained in connection with sensitization to the hapten diphenylcyclopropenone (DPC). The sequence derives from a woman aged 18-29 years with alopecia areata. Some clones in this sample may be carry-over from other donors' samples. The CDR3 loop is CSSTFGGNTEAFF. In nucleotides, the CDR3 is TGCAGCTCAACTTTCGGGGGGAACACTGAAGCTTTCTTT.